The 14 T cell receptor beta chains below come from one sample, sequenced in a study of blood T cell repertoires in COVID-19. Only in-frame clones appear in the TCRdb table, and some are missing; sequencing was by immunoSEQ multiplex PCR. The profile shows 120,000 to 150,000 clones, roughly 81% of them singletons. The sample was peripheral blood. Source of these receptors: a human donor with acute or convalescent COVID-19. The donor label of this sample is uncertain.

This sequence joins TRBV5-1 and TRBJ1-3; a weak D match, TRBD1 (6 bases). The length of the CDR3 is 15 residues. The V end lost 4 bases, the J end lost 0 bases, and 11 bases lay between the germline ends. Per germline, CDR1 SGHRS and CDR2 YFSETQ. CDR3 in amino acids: CASSETGYSGNTIYF. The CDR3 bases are TGCGCCAGCAGCGAAACAGGGTACTCTGGAAACACCATATATTTT.

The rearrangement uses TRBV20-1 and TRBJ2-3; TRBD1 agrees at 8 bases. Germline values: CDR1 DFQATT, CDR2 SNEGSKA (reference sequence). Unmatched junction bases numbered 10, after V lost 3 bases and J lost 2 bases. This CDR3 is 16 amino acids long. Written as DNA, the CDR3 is TGCAGTGCTAGTCAGGGGACAGGTGTTTCCACAGATACGCAGTATTTT. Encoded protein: CSASQGTGVSTDTQYF.

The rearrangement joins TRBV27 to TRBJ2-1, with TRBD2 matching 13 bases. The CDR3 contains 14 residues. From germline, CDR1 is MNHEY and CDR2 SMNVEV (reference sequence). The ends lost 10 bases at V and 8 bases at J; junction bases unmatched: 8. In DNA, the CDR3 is TGTGCCACCCTACTAGCGGGAGGGCCTCATGAGCAGTTCTTC. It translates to CATLLAGGPHEQFF.

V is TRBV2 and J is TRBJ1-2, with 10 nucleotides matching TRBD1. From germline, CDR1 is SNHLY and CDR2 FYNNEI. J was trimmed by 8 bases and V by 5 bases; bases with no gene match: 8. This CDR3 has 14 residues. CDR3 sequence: CASSTGTGAPGYTF. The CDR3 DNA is TGTGCCAGCAGTACCGGGACAGGGGCGCCGGGCTACACCTTC.

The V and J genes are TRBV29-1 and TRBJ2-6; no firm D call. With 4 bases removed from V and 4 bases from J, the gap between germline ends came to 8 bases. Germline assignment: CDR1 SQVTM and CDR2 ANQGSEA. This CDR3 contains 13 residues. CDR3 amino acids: CSVANRGANVLTF. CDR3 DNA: TGCAGCGTTGCGAACAGAGGGGCCAACGTCCTGACTTTC.

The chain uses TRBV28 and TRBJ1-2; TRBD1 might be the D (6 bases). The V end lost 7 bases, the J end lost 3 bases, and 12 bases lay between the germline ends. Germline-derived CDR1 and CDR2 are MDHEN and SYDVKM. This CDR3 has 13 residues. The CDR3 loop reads CASMPGDDYGYTF. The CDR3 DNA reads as TGTGCCAGCATGCCAGGGGACGACTATGGCTACACCTTC.

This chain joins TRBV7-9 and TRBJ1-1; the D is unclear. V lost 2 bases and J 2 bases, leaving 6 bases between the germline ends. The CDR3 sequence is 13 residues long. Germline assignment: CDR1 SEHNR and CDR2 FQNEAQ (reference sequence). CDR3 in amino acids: CASSLSSNTEAFF. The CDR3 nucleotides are TGTGCCAGCAGCTTATCGTCTAACACTGAAGCTTTCTTT.

CDR3 amino acids: CASSFGQSSQDTQYF. The CDR3 bases are TGTGCCAGCAGTTTTGGTCAGTCTTCCCAAGATACGCAGTATTTT. V is TRBV27 and J is TRBJ2-3; D ambiguous. With 3 bases removed from V and 5 bases from J, the gap between germline ends came to 15 bases. In germline, CDR1 is MNHEY, CDR2 SMNVEV (reference sequence). The CDR3 length is 15 residues.

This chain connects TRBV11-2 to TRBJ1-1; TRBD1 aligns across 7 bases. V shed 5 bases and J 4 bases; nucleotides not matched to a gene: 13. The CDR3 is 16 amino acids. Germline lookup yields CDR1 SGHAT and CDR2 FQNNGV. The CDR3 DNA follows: TGTGCCAGCAGCCTCCGCTACGGACAGGTGTTCACTGAAGCTTTCTTT. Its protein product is CASSLRYGQVFTEAFF.

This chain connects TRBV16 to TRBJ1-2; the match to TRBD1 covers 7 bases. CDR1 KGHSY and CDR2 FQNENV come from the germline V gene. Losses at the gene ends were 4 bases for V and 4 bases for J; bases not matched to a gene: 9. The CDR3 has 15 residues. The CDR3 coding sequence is TGTGCCAGCAGCCTGGGACAGACATGGGGCTATGGCTACACCTTC. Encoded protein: CASSLGQTWGYGYTF.

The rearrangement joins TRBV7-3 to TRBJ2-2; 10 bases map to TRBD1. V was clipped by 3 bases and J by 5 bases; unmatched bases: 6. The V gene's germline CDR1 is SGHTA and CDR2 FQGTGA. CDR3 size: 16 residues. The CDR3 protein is CASSLTTGGRTGELFF. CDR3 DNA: TGTGCCAGCAGCTTGACGACAGGGGGCCGGACCGGGGAGCTGTTTTTT. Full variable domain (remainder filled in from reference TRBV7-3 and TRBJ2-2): GAGVSQTPSNKVTEKGKYVELRCDPISGHTALYWYRQSLGQGPEFLIYFQGTGAADDSGLPNDRFFAVRPEGSVSTLKIQRTERGDSAVYLCASSLTTGGRTGELFFGEGSRLTVL.

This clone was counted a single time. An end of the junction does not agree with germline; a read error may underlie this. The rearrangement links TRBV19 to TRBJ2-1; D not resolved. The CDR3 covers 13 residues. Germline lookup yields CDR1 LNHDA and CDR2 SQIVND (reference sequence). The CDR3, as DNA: TGTGCCAGTAGTCTAGACTCCCTCGGGGAGCAGTTCTTC. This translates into CASSLDSLGEQFF.

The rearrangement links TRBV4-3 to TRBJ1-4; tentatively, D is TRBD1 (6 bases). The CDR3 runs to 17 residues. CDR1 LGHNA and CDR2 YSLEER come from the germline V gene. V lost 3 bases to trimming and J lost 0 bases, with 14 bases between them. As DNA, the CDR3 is TGCGCCAGCAGCCAGGGTTTCGGGACAACAACTAATGAAAAACTGTTTTTT. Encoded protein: CASSQGFGTTTNEKLFF.

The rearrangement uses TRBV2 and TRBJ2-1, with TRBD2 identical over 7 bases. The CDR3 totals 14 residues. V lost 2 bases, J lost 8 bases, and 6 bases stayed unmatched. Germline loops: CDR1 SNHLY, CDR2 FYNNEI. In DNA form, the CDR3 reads TGTGCCAGCAGTGAAAGGTATCTAGCGGATGAGCAGTTCTTC. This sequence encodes CASSERYLADEQFF.